The entry that follows covers one T cell receptor (beta chain) sequence. The sample is drawn from a study of blood T cell repertoires in COVID-19. For the study at large: Italy, Spain and the United States were the sources of the convalescent and acute COVID-19 samples. Sample material is recorded as cDNA or gDNA derived from T cells, B-cell-depleted T cells, or PBMCs.

V lost 5 bases and J 8 bases, leaving 13 bases between the germline ends. Per germline, CDR1 GTSNPN and CDR2 SVGIG (reference sequence). This CDR3 contains 13 residues. In the study's own analysis: Reference gene primer amplification gave estimated nucleated cell counts. The protocol was immunoSEQ multiplex PCR, while the TCRdb copy is restricted to in-frame clones and leaves out a portion. V and J calls and clone size are copied from that table; D and trimming were computed from the DNA. The sample lists more than 200,000 clones; approximately 79% were seen once. The clonotype comes from a woman in her 40s with active or convalescent COVID-19. Sequencing input: peripheral blood. The chain couples TRBV30 to TRBJ1-6, with D possibly being TRBD1 (5 bases). CDR3 residues: CAWQGTFDSPLHF. CDR3 DNA sequence: TGTGCCTGGCAGGGTACTTTTGATTCACCCCTCCACTTT.